This T cell receptor beta chain was sequenced in a study of a mutant IDH1 vaccine in newly diagnosed glioma. Study details: Patients received eight vaccinations in weeks 1, 3, 5, 7, 11, 15, 19, 23. Study-level findings and limits: Apparently unrelated to pseudoprogression were changes in the top peripheral T cell clonotypes.

This clone has just one count. Its matching antigen is unknown. Using immunoSEQ multiplex PCR, the repertoire was profiled, and TCRdb retains in-frame clones only, with some absent. This table has 110,000 or so clones, almost 90% appearing once. Time point indicated: week 11, during vaccination. Every vaccination contained 300 ug of the mutant IDH1 20-mer peptide and was paired with topical imiquimod. Diagnosis in the donors showed new WHO grade 3 or 4 astrocytomas that were IDH1-mutant and ATRX-lost. V gave up 3 bases and J gave up 1 base, with 1 base separating them. Per the germline V gene, CDR1 is SGDLS and CDR2 is YYNGEE. The CDR3 covers 11 residues.

V usage is TRBV9 and J usage is TRBJ2-5, with D uncertain. Sequencing was performed on PBMCs, taken from a glioma patient whose treatment included an IDH1 peptide vaccine. This clonotype originated in a woman between 45 and 65 years old with glioma. This chain's CDR3 is CASSAQETQYF. The CDR3 bases are TGTGCCAGCAGCGCCCAAGAGACCCAGTACTTC.